Presented here are 28 T cell receptor beta chains from one specimen sequenced in a study of beta chain features in type 1 diabetes. The isolated RNA, all of it, was reverse transcribed, so expressed TCRB transcripts were what got sequenced. Clones were sequenced by immunoSEQ multiplex PCR, and TCRdb holds only the in-frame ones, with some missing. The sample yields roughly 400,000 clones, over 12% seen once. Sample: naive CD4+ T cells from blood. The receptors shown here come from a woman aged 18-30 years in good health.

The chain is built from TRBV5-1 and TRBJ1-2; D unresolved. This CDR3 contains 14 residues. The germline V gene encodes CDR1 SGHRS and CDR2 YFSETQ. V lost 0 bases and J lost 2, with 8 bases in between. CDR3 residues: CASSLEGGNYGYTF. DNA of the CDR3: TGCGCCAGCAGCTTGGAGGGAGGGAACTATGGCTACACCTTC.

The genes are TRBV11-2 and TRBJ2-1, with 9 bases identical to TRBD2. The CDR3 has 15 amino acids. Germline CDR1 is SGHAT and CDR2 is FQNNGV. V trimming: 6 bases; J trimming: 3 bases; junction bases outside the gene matches: 6. The DNA for the CDR3 is TGTGCCAGCAGTAAGCGGGAGGCGTACTACAATGAGCAGTTCTTC. Residues: CASSKREAYYNEQFF.

The chain links TRBV29-1 to TRBJ2-7; 12 bases agree with TRBD1. V lost 4 bases, J lost 3 bases, and 1 base stayed unmatched. CDR1 and CDR2 from the germline V gene are SQVTM and ANQGSEA. The CDR3 extends over 13 amino acids. The CDR3 reads CSVGDRGLYEQYF. The DNA of the CDR3 is TGCAGCGTTGGGGACAGGGGGCTCTACGAGCAGTACTTC.

This sequence joins TRBV30 and TRBJ1-5, with 9 bases that match TRBD1. Trimming at V came to 5 bases and at J to 5 bases, leaving 4 bases not matched to a gene. Germline assignment: CDR1 GTSNPN and CDR2 SVGIG (reference sequence). The CDR3 covers 13 residues. CDR3 DNA sequence: TGTGCCTGGCGACAGGGGGAGTATCAGCCCCAGCATTTT. Translated, it gives CAWRQGEYQPQHF.

A few counts support this clone. The rearrangement links TRBV28 to TRBJ2-7; 8 bases fit TRBD1. Unmatched junction bases numbered 7, after V lost 7 bases and J lost 2 bases. This CDR3 contains 14 residues. Germline-derived CDR1 and CDR2 are MDHEN and SYDVKM. The CDR3 spells CASNSGTGPYEQYF. In DNA form, the CDR3 reads TGTGCCAGCAACTCCGGGACAGGCCCCTACGAGCAGTACTTC.

The chain is built from TRBV29-1 and TRBJ1-5; D might be TRBD1 (5 bases). The V and J ends lost 4 bases and 6 bases respectively, with 7 bases between them. The germline CDR1 and CDR2 sequences are SQVTM and ANQGSEA. The length of the CDR3 is 11 residues. In DNA form, the CDR3 reads TGCAGCGTTGCTAGGGGTCAGCCCCAGCATTTT. This codes for CSVARGQPQHF.

This clone was counted only a few times. The V call is TRBV20-1, the J call TRBJ2-7, with D tentatively TRBD1 (6 bases). CDR3 length equals 11 residues. Between the trimmed V and J ends, which lost 6 bases and 3 bases, there was a span of 9 bases. The V gene's germline CDR1 is DFQATT and CDR2 SNEGSKA (reference sequence). DNA for the CDR3: TGCAGTGCGCAGGGGTTCTACGAGCAGTACTTC. Encoded protein: CSAQGFYEQYF.

Only a few counts were recorded for this clone. The chain recombines TRBV30 with TRBJ2-7, with 8 bases fitting TRBD2. V lost 5 bases and J lost 0; bases outside the gene matches: 0. This CDR3 has 12 amino acids. Germline V lookup: CDR1 GTSNPN, CDR2 SVGIG (reference sequence). CDR3 region: CAWGTSSYEQYF. CDR3 nucleotide sequence: TGTGCCTGGGGGACTAGCTCCTACGAGCAGTACTTC.

The rearrangement joins TRBV5-8 to TRBJ1-1; tentatively, D is TRBD1 (5 bases). Trimming pared 0 bases from V and 1 base from J, leaving 7 bases between. The CDR3 runs to 14 residues. Per the germline V gene, CDR1 is SGHTS and CDR2 is YDEGEE. The CDR3 spells CASSLVRANTEAFF. CDR3 coding DNA: TGTGCCAGCAGCTTGGTCAGGGCGAACACTGAAGCTTTCTTT.

This clone was counted a few times. A junction end diverges from the germline sequence, so it may reflect a read error. V is TRBV28 and J is TRBJ2-7; D is possibly TRBD1 (5 bases). The germline gives CDR1 MDHEN, CDR2 SYDVKM. This CDR3 has 12 amino acids. In nucleotides, the CDR3 is TGTGCCAGCAGTTCCGGACCCTTGGGGCTTGGTTTC. Amino acids: CASSSGPLGLGF. Full variable domain (missing parts from reference TRBV28 and TRBJ2-7): DVKVTQSSRYLVKRTGEKVFLECVQDMDHENMFWYRQDPGLGLRLIYFSYDVKMKEKGDIPEGYSVSREKKERFSLILESASTNQTSMYLCASSSGPLGLGFGPGTRLTVT.

V usage is TRBV14 and J usage is TRBJ1-1, with 8 bases aligning to TRBD1. The ends lost 0 bases at V and 4 bases at J; junction bases unmatched: 13. Germline V CDR1 and CDR2: SGHDN, FVKESK. The CDR3 spans 18 residues. The CDR3 nucleotides read TGTGCCAGCAGCCAAGACACAGGGGGATTGTATTCTCGCACTGAAGCTTTCTTT. Its translation: CASSQDTGGLYSRTEAFF. The complete variable domain, with remaining parts taken from reference TRBV14 and TRBJ1-1, reads EAGVTQFPSHSVIEKGQTVTLRCDPISGHDNLYWYRRVMGKEIKFLLHFVKESKQDESGMPNNRFLAERTGGTYSTLKVQPAELEDSGVYFCASSQDTGGLYSRTEAFFGQGTRLTVV.

This chain joins TRBV28 and TRBJ2-3, with 11 bases fitting TRBD2. Germline V CDR1 and CDR2: MDHEN, SYDVKM. The CDR3 runs to 18 residues. J was trimmed by 3 bases and V by 10 bases; bases with no gene match: 18. CDR3 sequence (DNA): TGTGCCACCACCCCCACTAGCGGGAGACCCGGGAATACAGATACGCAGTATTTT. Translated, it gives CATTPTSGRPGNTDTQYF.

The chain joins TRBV28 to TRBJ1-2; D might be TRBD1 (6 bases). The CDR3 runs to 13 residues. The germline V gene encodes CDR1 MDHEN and CDR2 SYDVKM. The V and J ends lost 7 bases and 4 bases respectively, with 13 bases between them. The CDR3, as DNA: TGTGCCAGCATCTCCGACAGGATCTATGGCTACACCTTC. The encoded protein is CASISDRIYGYTF.

The J gene is TRBJ2-5, the V gene TRBV11-2; TRBD1 might be the D (5 bases). The germline V gene has CDR1 SGHAT and CDR2 FQNNGV. With 5 bases removed from V and 4 bases from J, the gap between germline ends came to 8 bases. This CDR3 has 12 amino acids. CDR3: CASSTRVETQYF. The CDR3 coding sequence is TGTGCCAGCAGCACCAGGGTAGAGACCCAGTACTTC.

Only a few counts were recorded for this clone. The V gene is TRBV6-1, the J gene TRBJ2-7, with TRBD2 matching over 11 bases. This CDR3 is 17 amino acids long. CDR1 is MNHNS, CDR2 SASEGT, per germline. V lost 4 bases and J lost 3; bases outside the gene matches: 11. Written as DNA, the CDR3 is TGTGCCAGCAGTGCGACCGAGGGACTAGCGGAGATCTACGAGCAGTACTTC. Its protein product is CASSATEGLAEIYEQYF.

This chain links TRBV27 with TRBJ2-2; 9 bases align to TRBD1. V was clipped by 5 bases and J by 6 bases; unmatched bases: 7. The CDR3 is 15 amino acids. Germline-derived CDR1 and CDR2 are MNHEY and SMNVEV (reference sequence). The CDR3 sequence: CASSMDRGGSGELFF. The CDR3 coding sequence is TGTGCCAGCAGTATGGACAGGGGAGGTTCCGGGGAGCTGTTTTTT.

This clone was detected only a few times. The chain uses TRBV28 and TRBJ2-7, with 7 bases fitting TRBD1. V shed 5 bases, J shed 3 bases, and the junction held 7 bases outside the gene matches. Germline V gene data show CDR1 as MDHEN and CDR2 as SYDVKM. The CDR3 runs to 14 residues. CDR3 coding DNA: TGTGCCAGCAGTCCGGGACAGACTTTCTACGAGCAGTACTTC. It encodes CASSPGQTFYEQYF.

The CDR3 is CASSLPGVGYTF. The CDR3 nucleotides read TGTGCCAGCAGTTTACCAGGGGTTGGCTACACCTTC. The chain couples TRBV28 to TRBJ1-2; TRBD1 is a possible D gene (6 bases). The CDR3 has 12 amino acids. The V end lost 2 bases, the J end lost 7 bases, and 8 bases lay between the germline ends. From germline, CDR1 is MDHEN and CDR2 SYDVKM.

This clone came up a few times. In nucleotides, the CDR3 is TGTGCCAGCTCACCAGCCCAGGGGGCTGGCTACGAGCAGTACTTC. It yields the protein CASSPAQGAGYEQYF. V and J are TRBV18 and TRBJ2-7; 8 nucleotides agree with TRBD1. Germline assignment: CDR1 KGHSH and CDR2 LQKENI. The CDR3 length is 15 residues. V shed 2 bases and J 3 bases; nucleotides not matched to a gene: 6.

This clone was counted only a few times. The gene calls are TRBV4-3 and TRBJ2-2; D perhaps matches TRBD1 (6 bases). Trimming took 6 bases from V and 1 from J, leaving 12 bases between them. CDR3 size: 15 residues. CDR1 is LGHNA, CDR2 YSLEER, per germline. The CDR3 loop is CASRNRDLNTGELFF. CDR3 nucleotides: TGCGCCAGCAGAAACAGGGATTTGAACACCGGGGAGCTGTTTTTT.

In this sample, this clone turned up a few times. The same CDR3 can be traced to other DNA sequences in this sample. The chain links TRBV11-2 to TRBJ2-2; D not resolved. The V end was cut by 1 base, the J end by 3 bases, with 6 bases between. The CDR3 consists of 14 residues. CDR1 is SGHAT, CDR2 FQNNGV, per germline. The CDR3 DNA reads TGTGCCAGCAGCTTAGGGTGGCACACCGGGGAGCTGTTTTTT. Translating gives CASSLGWHTGELFF. The full variable domain, rest sourced from reference TRBV11-2 and TRBJ2-2, is EAGVAQSPRYKIIEKRQSVAFWCNPISGHATLYWYQQILGQGPKLLIQFQNNGVVDDSQLPKDRFSAERLKGVDSTLKIQPAKLEDSAVYLCASSLGWHTGELFFGEGSRLTVL.

The CDR3 spells CASSSDRSLNTEAFF. The DNA for the CDR3 is TGTGCCAGCAGTTCAGACAGGAGCCTGAACACTGAAGCTTTCTTT. This chain links TRBV27 with TRBJ1-1, with D tentatively TRBD1 (6 bases). The CDR3 length is 15 residues. Germline values: CDR1 MNHEY, CDR2 SMNVEV (reference sequence). V was pared by 4 bases and J by 0 bases, with 12 bases between.

The CDR3 nucleotides read TGTGCCACCAGCAGAGATCGTAGCTCCTACAATGAGCAGTTCTTC. As protein: CATSRDRSSYNEQFF. This chain connects TRBV15 to TRBJ2-1; D uncertain. Germline CDR1 and CDR2: LNHNV and YYDKDF (reference sequence). V was cut by 0 bases and J by 0 bases, with 6 bases left in between. The length of the CDR3 is 15 residues.

The rearrangement uses TRBV2 and TRBJ2-1; D may be TRBD2 (5 bases). Deletions cut 6 bases from V and 7 bases from J, with 13 bases between. Looked up from germline, CDR1 is SNHLY and CDR2 is FYNNEI. The CDR3 is made up of 13 amino acids. The CDR3 loop is CASSTLGDNEQFF. For the CDR3, the DNA is TGTGCCAGCAGCACCTTGGGAGATAATGAGCAGTTCTTC.

V and J are TRBV4-2 and TRBJ2-7; 10 bases agree with TRBD2. This CDR3 region has 18 residues. J lost 3 bases, V lost 0 bases, and 11 bases had no gene match. The germline CDR1 and CDR2 sequences are LGHNA and YNFKEQ. CDR3 sequence (DNA): TGTGCCAGCAGCCAAGATGTGGGGGGGGCTAGCGGGAGCTACGAGCAGTACTTC. Translation gives CASSQDVGGASGSYEQYF.

This clone occurred a few times. V and J are TRBV2 and TRBJ2-3; 7 bases are shared with TRBD1. This CDR3 has 13 amino acids. From germline, CDR1 is SNHLY and CDR2 FYNNEI. With V trimmed by 10 bases and J by 0 bases, 4 bases remained unmatched. CDR3 loop: CATRQGSTDTQYF. Written as DNA, the CDR3 is TGTGCCACCCGACAGGGCAGCACAGATACGCAGTATTTT.

The chain couples TRBV11-3 to TRBJ2-1; D is perhaps TRBD1 (5 bases). V lost 3 bases and J lost 4, with 16 bases in between. Per the germline V gene, CDR1 is SGHNT and CDR2 is YENEEA. This CDR3 has 16 residues. The CDR3, as DNA: TGTGCCAGCAGCTTGGGCTCAGACAGTCCTTACAATGAGCAGTTCTTC. This codes for CASSLGSDSPYNEQFF.

The rearrangement uses TRBV28 and TRBJ1-2; maybe TRBD1 (6 bases). Trimming left V 3 bases short and J 4 bases short, with 12 bases between. The CDR3 covers 14 residues. CDR1 and CDR2 from the germline V gene are MDHEN and SYDVKM. This chain's CDR3 is CASSLLDRAYGYTF. Here the CDR3 DNA reads TGTGCCAGCAGTTTGTTGGACAGAGCCTATGGCTACACCTTC.